These 5 T cell receptor beta chains were all obtained from the same sample, sequenced in a study of blood T cells in healthy people across ages. The use of a sample-barcoded 5' primer and a J-beta primer mix characterized a second PCR of about 7 to 12 cycles. In TCRdb, the 5' RACE reads were re-called with MiXCR into one record per CDR3 protein. This table has about 780,000 distinct CDR3 sequences, about 42% appearing once. The specimen sequenced was blood. The receptors here all came from an elderly man in good health.

The V and J genes are TRBV9 and TRBJ2-1; 11 nucleotides agree with TRBD2. The V gene end was trimmed by 0 bases and the J gene end by 3 bases; junction bases not matched to a gene: 8. The CDR3 extends over 18 amino acids. Germline loops: CDR1 SGDLS, CDR2 YYNGEE. This CDR3 reads CASSVGTSGRAFYNEQFF. Here the CDR3 DNA reads TGTGCCAGCAGCGTAGGTACTAGCGGGAGAGCTTTCTACAATGAGCAGTTCTTC.

The sample holds a few counts of this clonotype. The rearrangement uses TRBV6-2 or TRBV6-3 and TRBJ2-7; D is possibly TRBD2 (6 bases). Trimming stripped 0 bases from V and 3 bases from J, with 12 bases between. The CDR3 consists of 15 residues. The germline gives CDR1 MNHEY, CDR2 SVGEGT. The CDR3 nucleotides read TGTGCCAGCAGTTACTCGCGGCGGGGAGACTACGAGCAGTACTTC. Its protein is CASSYSRRGDYEQYF.

Regarding this clonotype: The junction does not match germline at one end; this may be a read error. V gene TRBV9 combines with J gene TRBJ2-7; 10 nucleotides align to TRBD2. The CDR3 runs to 18 residues. Germline V gene data show CDR1 as SGDLS and CDR2 as YYNGEE. CDR3 DNA: TGTGCCGGCAGCGTAGGTCTCGCCTCCAGCGGGAGGGCCGACGAGCAGTACTTC. As protein: CAGSVGLASSGRADEQYF.

The gene calls are TRBV6-5 and TRBJ2-3; D is uncertain. There are 13 residues in the CDR3. Germline assignment: CDR1 MNHEY and CDR2 SVGAGI. V gave up 6 bases and J gave up 4 bases, with 11 bases separating them. The CDR3 sequence: CASRGSLADTQYF. The DNA of the CDR3 is TGTGCCAGCAGGGGGTCACTTGCAGATACGCAGTATTTT.

This chain connects TRBV6-1 to TRBJ1-5; tentative D call: TRBD1 (6 bases). The V gene lost 6 bases and the J gene lost 1 base, with 10 bases spanning the gap. Germline CDR1 MNHNS, CDR2 SASEGT. CDR3 length equals 14 residues. The CDR3 DNA reads TGTGCCAGCAGGGACAGCTTAAGCAATCAGCCCCAGCATTTT. This encodes CASRDSLSNQPQHF.